This entry lists 3 T cell receptor beta chains sequenced from one sample in a study of T cell responses to AZD1222 COVID-19 vaccine. Assay: immunoSEQ multiplex PCR; the TCRdb copy retains only in-frame clones and omits some. This table holds approximately 110,000 clones, roughly 87% found once. The sequencing used peripheral blood, collected 28 days after the second AZD1222 dose. These receptors were collected from an adult who received the AZD1222 COVID-19 vaccine.

V gene TRBV15 combines with J gene TRBJ1-2; TRBD1 is a possible D gene (5 bases). The V end was cut by 5 bases, the J end by 10 bases, with 17 bases between. There are 13 residues in the CDR3. CDR1 is LNHNV and CDR2 is YYDKDF in the germline V gene (reference sequence). The CDR3 nucleotides read TGTGCCACCAGCCGAGTGGGGGGTGAAGTCTACACCTTC. Protein sequence: CATSRVGGEVYTF.

J is TRBJ2-1 and V is TRBV28; D is unresolved. CDR1 is MDHEN, CDR2 SYDVKM, per germline. The CDR3 is 14 residues long. Between the trimmed V and J ends, which lost 1 base and 4 bases, there was a span of 8 bases. CDR3 sequence reads: CASSLSAPYNEQFF. The CDR3 coding sequence is TGTGCCAGCAGTTTATCGGCCCCATACAATGAGCAGTTCTTC.

Here the CDR3 DNA reads TGTGCCAGCAGCCATTGGACAGGGTCGGGCCAAGAGACCCAGTACTTC. Amino acids: CASSHWTGSGQETQYF. This chain connects TRBV28 to TRBJ2-5, with 8 nucleotides matching TRBD1. Germline V gives CDR1 MDHEN, CDR2 SYDVKM. This CDR3 region has 16 residues. The junction had 10 bases not matched to a gene; V was cut back by 6 bases and J by 1 base.